This TCR beta chain was obtained from a study of T cells after yellow fever vaccination. General study points: Abundant contaminating clonotypes from the bulk population could appear in FACS-sorted repertoires. The appearance of a small share of clonotypes in both CD4 and CD8 compartments was observed.

As concerns this clonotype: Its antigen is not identified.

Via MiXCR, TCRdb re-called the 5' RACE reads, giving one row per CDR3 protein. The sample contains 450,000 to 600,000 distinct CDR3 sequences, roughly 12% of which appear only once. This material consisted of PBMCs, taken on the day of the yellow fever booster vaccination. This sequence originates from a man aged 25-40 years who received the YFV17D yellow fever vaccine.

The CDR3: CSVEDLEGRRGEQYF. The CDR3 region has the DNA TGCAGCGTTGAAGATCTTGAGGGTAGGAGGGGCGAGCAGTACTTC. The chain links TRBV29-1 to TRBJ2-7; maybe TRBD2 (6 bases). Germline V gene data show CDR1 as SQVTM and CDR2 as ANQGSEA. The CDR3 extends over 15 amino acids. V dropped 0 bases and J dropped 6 bases, with 18 bases sitting between them.